This T cell receptor beta chain stems from a study of identical twins. Findings and limits, study-wide: Insertions were reduced in abundant cord blood beta clonotypes but not in memory repertoires. The study found that models underestimated out-of-frame TCR alpha sharing in monozygotic twins.

This clonotype was recorded only once. Its antigen is as yet unknown. Every donor was a healthy Caucasian. TCRdb reanalysed the 5' RACE reads using MiXCR and keeps one entry per CDR3 protein. Seen here are roughly 690,000 distinct CDR3 sequences, 20% to 25% observed once, and the top ten hold more than 4%. The germline V gene encodes CDR1 MNHEY and CDR2 SVGAGI. Deletions cut 5 bases from V and 7 bases from J, with 15 bases between. The length of the CDR3 is 15 residues. These sequences were also reported in another study, on T cells expressing NK-cell markers. That report adds: Alpha-beta TCR T cells were the sole sorting target in several experiments, owing to an anti-gamma-delta TCR antibody.

The specimen sequenced was PBMCs. The chain employs TRBV6-5 and TRBJ1-6; D perhaps matches TRBD1 (5 bases). This clonotype originated in a woman between 18 and 30 years old in good health. The CDR3 here is CASSLDWGFNSPLHF. CDR3 nucleotide sequence: TGTGCCAGCAGTCTCGATTGGGGGTTCAATTCACCCCTCCACTTT.